This T cell receptor (beta chain) was identified during a study of blood T cell repertoires in COVID-19. On the study more broadly: Specimens from acute and convalescent COVID-19 originated in the United States, Italy and Spain. PBMCs, B-cell-depleted T cells, or T cells were the source of the cDNA or gDNA that made up the material.

V dropped 1 base and J dropped 0 bases, with 7 bases sitting between them. CDR1 KGHSH and CDR2 LQKENI come from the germline V gene. The CDR3 sequence is 15 residues long. In the study's own analysis: Estimation of nucleated cell counts was performed using reference gene primer amplification. Sequenced by immunoSEQ multiplex PCR; TCRdb stores in-frame clones only, minus some. V and J calls and clone size are given by that table; D and trimming were obtained from the DNA. The sample carries 95,000 to 120,000 clones, roughly 84% recorded once. Sequences were obtained from peripheral blood. V and J are TRBV18 and TRBJ1-5; D not resolved. The TCR comes from a woman between 40 and 55 years old with acute or convalescent COVID-19. Here the CDR3 DNA reads TGTGCCAGCTCACCACAGTCTAATAGCAATCAGCCCCAGCATTTT. Its protein product is CASSPQSNSNQPQHF.